This T cell receptor (beta chain) was identified during a study of early T cells in non-severe SARS-CoV-2 infection. Study-level background: Unsorted whole blood bulk RNA was sequenced, with unpaired chains.

CDR1 is DFQATT, CDR2 SNEGSKA, per germline (reference sequence). The CDR3 sequence is 13 residues long. After removal of 3 bases from V and 8 bases from J, the junction contained 5 bases not matched to a gene. Individual cDNA molecules received unique molecular identifiers. TCRdb used MiXCR to reprocess the 5' RACE reads, holding one entry per CDR3 protein. Found here are 70,000 or so distinct CDR3 sequences, roughly a tenth of them singletons; the top ten hold 5.5% to 7%. This clonotype was found many times. The receptor was derived from an adult who was a healthcare worker with PCR-confirmed SARS-CoV-2 infection or an uninfected control (not recorded which). V usage is TRBV20-1 and J usage is TRBJ2-1; 9 bases match TRBD1. Sequences were obtained from whole blood. The CDR3 DNA reads TGCAGTGCTAGGGGGGACAGGGAGCATGAGCAGTTCTTC. It codes for CSARGDREHEQFF.